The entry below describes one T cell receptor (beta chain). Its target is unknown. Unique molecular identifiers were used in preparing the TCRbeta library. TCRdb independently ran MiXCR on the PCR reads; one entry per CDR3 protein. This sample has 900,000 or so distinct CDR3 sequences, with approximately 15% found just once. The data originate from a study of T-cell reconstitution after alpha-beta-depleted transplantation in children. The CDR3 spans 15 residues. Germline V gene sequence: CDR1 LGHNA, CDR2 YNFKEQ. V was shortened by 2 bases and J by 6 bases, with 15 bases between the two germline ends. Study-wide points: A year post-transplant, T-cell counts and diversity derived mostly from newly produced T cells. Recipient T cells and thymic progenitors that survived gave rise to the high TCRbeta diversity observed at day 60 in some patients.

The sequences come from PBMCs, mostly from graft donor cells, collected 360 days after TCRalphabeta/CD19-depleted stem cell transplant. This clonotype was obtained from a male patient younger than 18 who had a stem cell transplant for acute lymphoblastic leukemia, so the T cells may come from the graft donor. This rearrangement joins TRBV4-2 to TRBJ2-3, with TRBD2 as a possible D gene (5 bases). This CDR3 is CASSQRTSLSDTQYF. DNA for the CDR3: TGTGCCAGCAGCCAAAGGACTTCGCTCTCCGATACGCAGTATTTT.